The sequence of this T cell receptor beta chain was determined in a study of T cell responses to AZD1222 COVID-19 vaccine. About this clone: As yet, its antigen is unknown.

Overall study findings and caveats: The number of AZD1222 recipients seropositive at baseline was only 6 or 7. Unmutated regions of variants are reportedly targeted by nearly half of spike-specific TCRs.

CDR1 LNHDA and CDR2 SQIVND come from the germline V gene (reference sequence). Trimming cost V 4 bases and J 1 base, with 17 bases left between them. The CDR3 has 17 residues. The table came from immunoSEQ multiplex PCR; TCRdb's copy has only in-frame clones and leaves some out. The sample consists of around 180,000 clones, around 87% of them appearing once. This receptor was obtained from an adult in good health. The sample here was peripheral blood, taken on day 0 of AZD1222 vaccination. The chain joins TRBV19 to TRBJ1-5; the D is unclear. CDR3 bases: TGTGCCAGTAGTAGCCCCGACGTTCAGTTAAGCAATCAGCCCCAGCATTTT. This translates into CASSSPDVQLSNQPQHF.